This record concerns one T cell receptor beta chain sequence. Its antigen is not identified. This specimen includes other DNA sequences encoding the same CDR3. Use of 60 Vbeta and 13 Jbeta primers characterized the PCR. The protocol was immunoSEQ multiplex PCR, while the TCRdb copy is restricted to in-frame clones and leaves out a portion. The sample carries under 300,000 clones, approximately 90% recorded once. This specimen comes from a study of cytomegalovirus exposure and HLA in healthy donors. Regarding the study as a whole: In a later analysis, most CMV-associated TCR beta chains appeared HLA-restricted.

Between the trimmed V and J ends, which lost 0 bases and 2 bases, there was a span of 7 bases. CDR3 length equals 14 residues. In germline, CDR1 is LGHNA, CDR2 YSLEER. The chain couples TRBV4-3 to TRBJ2-5; no definite D call. The sequence came from a man aged 35 to 55 in good health and CMV-seropositive. The sample taken for sequencing was PBMCs. CDR3 sequence: CASSQDRGQETQYF. The CDR3 DNA sequence: TGCGCCAGCAGCCAAGATAGAGGTCAAGAGACCCAGTACTTC.